This T cell receptor beta chain was sequenced during a study of T cells in Graves' hyperthyroidism and ophthalmopathy. Broader study findings: Ophthalmopathy cases were set apart from stable hyperthyroidism by a 13 V-J model.

At least ten counts were recorded for this clonotype. What it binds is not known. Germline V gene lookup returns CDR1 SGHAT and CDR2 FQDESV (reference sequence). V lost 1 base to trimming and J lost 4 bases, with 2 bases between them. The CDR3 runs 12 residues. It was uncontrolled infection, other autoimmune disease, pregnancy or lactation that excluded patients. Researchers took RNA transcripts and amplified the TCR beta CDR3 regions from them. The TCR CDR3 first-round RT-PCR relied on the HTBI primer set. TCRdb used MiXCR to reprocess the multiplex PCR reads, holding one entry per CDR3 protein. The repertoire consists of 250,000 to 300,000 distinct CDR3 sequences, with roughly 13% occurring once and the leading ten covering almost 8%.

The specimen sequenced was blood. The V gene is TRBV11-1, the J gene TRBJ1-5; D gene uncertain. The sequence was collected from a woman younger than 45 with Graves' hyperthyroidism that later progressed to Graves' ophthalmopathy. CDR3 in amino acids: CASSLENQPQHF. The CDR3 region has the DNA TGTGCCAGCAGCTTAGAGAATCAGCCCCAGCATTTT. The complete variable domain, with remaining parts taken from reference TRBV11-1 and TRBJ1-5, reads EAEVAQSPRYKITEKSQAVAFWCDPISGHATLYWYRQILGQGPELLVQFQDESVVDDSQLPKDRFSAERLKGVDSTLKIQPAELGDSAMYLCASSLENQPQHFGDGTRLSIL.